The clone carrying this T cell receptor beta chain has a single count. Antigen: not known. Some clones are missing from TCRdb's copy, which holds only in-frame ones; the method was immunoSEQ multiplex PCR. Among nearly 500,000 clones listed, 60% to 85% were seen once. This sample is drawn from a study of shared clonotypes between healthy human individuals. Overall study: Donors consisted of two women and a few men between 18 and 49. Findings and caveats of the study: Investigators expected sequencing depth to affect clonotype sharing among donors. Sampling covered blood only; tissue repertoires likely differ.

The CDR3 length is 15 residues. The sequenced sample was PBMCs. The receptor comes from a middle-aged woman in good health. Some clones in this sample may be carry-over from other donors' samples. The genes are TRBV21-1 and TRBJ1-4; TRBD1 is the table's D call, not checked against the DNA. TRBV21-1 is flagged as a pseudogene. The CDR3 region is CASSTRDSSPGKLFF. Here the CDR3 DNA reads TGTGCCAGCAGCACGAGGGACAGCTCCCCTGGGAAACTGTTTTTT.